This TCR beta chain was captured in a study of shared clonotypes between healthy human individuals. The CDR3 totals 13 residues. The germline V gene has CDR1 MNHEY and CDR2 SVGAGI. Trimming cost V 10 bases and J 2 bases, with 11 bases left between them. The authors divided CD4+ cells into CD45RA+ naive and CD45RA-negative memory subsets. DNA at 200 ng, about 30,000 T cell genomes, went into sorted-subset replicate PCRs. TCRdb keeps only in-frame clones here, not all; method: immunoSEQ multiplex PCR. Seen here are 2 million to 3 million clones, just over 90% observed once, and the top ten hold over 0.12%. As regards this clone: Its antigen is unidentified.

Study observations and caveats: Among non-shared clonotypes, generation probabilities were lower than among those shared by all four donors.

The receptor was isolated from a man younger than 35 in good health. The gene calls are TRBV6-5 and TRBJ1-4; D is unclear. Sequencing input: naive CD4+ T cells sorted from blood. Documented subset: CD45RA+ positively selected. This CDR3 reads CAIAKATNEKLFF. CDR3 sequence (DNA): TGTGCCATCGCTAAAGCGACTAATGAAAAACTGTTTTTT.